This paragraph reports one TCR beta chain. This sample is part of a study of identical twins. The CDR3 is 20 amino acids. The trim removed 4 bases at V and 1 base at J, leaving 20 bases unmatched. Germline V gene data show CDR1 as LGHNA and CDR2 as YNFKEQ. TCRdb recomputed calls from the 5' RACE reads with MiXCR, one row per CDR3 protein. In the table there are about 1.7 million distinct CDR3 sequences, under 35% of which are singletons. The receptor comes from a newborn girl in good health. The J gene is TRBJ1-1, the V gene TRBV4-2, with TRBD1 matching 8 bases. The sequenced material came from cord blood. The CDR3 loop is CASSPTGPFFLRGQNTEAFF. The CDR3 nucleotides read TGTGCCAGCAGCCCTACAGGGCCCTTCTTTCTCAGGGGGCAGAACACTGAAGCTTTCTTT.